This T cell receptor beta chain was found in a study of post-analysis software for immune sequencing data. Study-level information: Both relapsing-remitting and secondary progressive multiple sclerosis featured among the disease courses, as did progressive-relapsing multiple sclerosis.

Germline V gene sequence: CDR1 MNHNY, CDR2 SVGAGI (reference sequence). The CDR3 covers 15 residues. Sequencing libraries made from TCR beta cDNA carried unique molecular identifiers. TCRdb ran MiXCR on the PCR reads and lists one entry per CDR3 protein. The data hold approximately 250,000 distinct CDR3 sequences, with around 34% observed a single time. Study findings and constraints: Relative to controls, patients had a few TRBV segments at higher frequency, with TRBV5-6, TRBV5-1 and TRBV20-1 among these.

In regard to this clonotype: Its matching antigen is unknown. This may come from a read error, since a much larger clone is one base off.

Sequencing was carried out using blood. The clonotype originates from a girl aged 5 to 17 with multiple sclerosis. The rearrangement uses TRBV6-6 and TRBJ2-7, with D possibly TRBD2 on 5 matching bases. The DNA end is a closer match to TRBJ2-5, so the J assignment may be wrong. The CDR3 here is CASSHSLELGETQYF. DNA for the CDR3: TGTGCCAGCAGTCATTCACTAGAGCTCGGCGAGACCCAGTACTTC.